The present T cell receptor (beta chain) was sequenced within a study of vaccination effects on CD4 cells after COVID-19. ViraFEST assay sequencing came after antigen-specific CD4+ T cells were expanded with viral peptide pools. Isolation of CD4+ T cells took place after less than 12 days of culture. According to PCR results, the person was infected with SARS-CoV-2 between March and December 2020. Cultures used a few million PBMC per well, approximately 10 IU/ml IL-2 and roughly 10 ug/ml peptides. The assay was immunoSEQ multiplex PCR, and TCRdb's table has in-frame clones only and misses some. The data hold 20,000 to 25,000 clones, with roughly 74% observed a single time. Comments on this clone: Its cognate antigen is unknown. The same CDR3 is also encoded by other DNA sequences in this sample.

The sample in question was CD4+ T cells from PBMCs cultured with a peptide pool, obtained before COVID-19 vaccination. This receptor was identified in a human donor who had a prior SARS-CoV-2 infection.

In nucleotides, the CDR3 is TGTGCCAGCAGCTTAGCGGGAGAAGGAAATTCACCCCTCCACTTT. Translated: CASSLAGEGNSPLHF. The V gene is TRBV7-9, the J gene TRBJ1-6; D is uncertain. The V gene's germline CDR1 is SEHNR and CDR2 FQNEAQ (reference sequence). V was trimmed by 0 bases and J by 7 bases, leaving 10 bases between them. CDR3 length equals 15 residues.